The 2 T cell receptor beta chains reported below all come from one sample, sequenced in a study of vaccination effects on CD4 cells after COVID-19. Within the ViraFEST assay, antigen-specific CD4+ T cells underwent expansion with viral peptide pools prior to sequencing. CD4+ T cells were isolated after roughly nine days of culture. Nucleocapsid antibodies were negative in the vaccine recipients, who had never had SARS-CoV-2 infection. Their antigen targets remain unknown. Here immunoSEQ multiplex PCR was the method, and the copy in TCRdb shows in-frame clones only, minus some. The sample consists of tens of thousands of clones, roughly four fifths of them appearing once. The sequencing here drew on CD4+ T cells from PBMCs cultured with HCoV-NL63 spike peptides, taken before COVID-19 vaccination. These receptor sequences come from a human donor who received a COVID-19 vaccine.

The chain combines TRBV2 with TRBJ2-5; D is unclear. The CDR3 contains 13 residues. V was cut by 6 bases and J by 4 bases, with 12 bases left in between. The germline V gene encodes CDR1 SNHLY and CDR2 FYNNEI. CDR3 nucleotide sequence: TGTGCCAGCAGCCTATCCTGGGGAGAGACCCAGTACTTC. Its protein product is CASSLSWGETQYF. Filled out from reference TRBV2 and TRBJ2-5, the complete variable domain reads EPEVTQTPSHQVTQMGQEVILRCVPISNHLYFYWYRQILGQKVEFLVSFYNNEISEKSEIFDDQFSVERPDGSNFTLKIRSTKLEDSAMYFCASSLSWGETQYFGPGTRLLVL.

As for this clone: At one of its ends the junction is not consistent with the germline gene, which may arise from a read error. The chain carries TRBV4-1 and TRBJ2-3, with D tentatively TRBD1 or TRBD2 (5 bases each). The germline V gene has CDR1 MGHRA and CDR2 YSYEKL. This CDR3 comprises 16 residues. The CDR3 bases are TGCGCCAGCAGCCAGCCGACGGGGCCATCCACAAATACGCAGTATTTT. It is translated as CASSQPTGPSTNTQYF.